This T cell receptor beta chain derives from a study of OX40 agonist ivuxolimab in advanced cancers. The wider study: An anti-OX40 (CD134) antibody with agonistic activity, ivuxolimab, was administered to patients. Three patients had partial responses: one hepatocellular carcinoma, two cutaneous melanoma. Study-wide points: Compared with others, partial responders at 0.1-3.0 mg/kg displayed clonal expansion among the lowest.

For this clone: Its antigen is unidentified.

Assay used: immunoSEQ multiplex PCR; TCRdb lists only in-frame clones, some missing. The data hold 90,000 or so clones, with about 89% observed a single time. People who had autoimmune disease history or systemic immunosuppression were excluded. The germline gives CDR1 LNHDA, CDR2 SQIVND (reference sequence). V was clipped by 5 bases and J by 8 bases; unmatched bases: 7. This CDR3 comprises 14 residues. This sample comprised CD4+ or CD8+ T cells sorted from blood, obtained in a trial of the OX40 agonist ivuxolimab. This sequence originates from an adult with an advanced solid tumor such as melanoma, head and neck, liver or kidney cancer. The rearrangement uses TRBV19 and TRBJ2-4, with 9 bases aligning to TRBD2. CDR3: CASSRLAGAYIQYF. In nucleotides, the CDR3 is TGTGCCAGTAGTCGTTTAGCGGGAGCCTACATTCAGTACTTC.